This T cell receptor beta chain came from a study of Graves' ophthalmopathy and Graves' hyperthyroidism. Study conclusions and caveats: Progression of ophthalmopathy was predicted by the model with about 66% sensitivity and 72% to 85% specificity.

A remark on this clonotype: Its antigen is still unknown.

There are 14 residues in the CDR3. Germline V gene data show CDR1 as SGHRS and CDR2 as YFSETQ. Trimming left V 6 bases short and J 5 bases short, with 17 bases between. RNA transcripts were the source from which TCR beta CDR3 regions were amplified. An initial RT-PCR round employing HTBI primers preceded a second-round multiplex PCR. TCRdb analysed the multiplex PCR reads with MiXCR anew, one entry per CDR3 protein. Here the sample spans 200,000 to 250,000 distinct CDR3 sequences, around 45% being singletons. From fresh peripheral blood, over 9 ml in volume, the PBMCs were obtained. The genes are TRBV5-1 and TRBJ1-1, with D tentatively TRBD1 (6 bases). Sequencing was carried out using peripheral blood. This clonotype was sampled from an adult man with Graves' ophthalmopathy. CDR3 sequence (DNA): TGCGCCAGCAACCTAAACCCGGGGGCTACTGAAGCTTTCTTT. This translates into CASNLNPGATEAFF.